This TCR beta chain was sequenced in a study of shared clonotypes between healthy human individuals. About the research overall: Researchers drew samples from a couple of women and three men aged 18 to 49. Per donor, CD8 memory used one plate, CD8 naive used two, CD4 memory used three and CD4 naive used three.

In the authors' methods: Sequence data from immunoSEQ were junction-only and lacked quality scores; consequently, filtering differed. This table comes from immunoSEQ multiplex PCR, and its TCRdb copy is limited to in-frame clones, with some not included. The V and J calls and clone size were taken over from that table, and D and trimming were inferred from the DNA. Here the sample spans roughly 2.5 million clones, over 85% being singletons. This CDR3 contains 12 residues. Findings of the study overall: Larger estimated richness was generally seen in naive subsets than in memory subsets.

About this clone: The target antigen is unknown.

Sequenced input: naive CD4+ T cells sorted from blood. Regarding subset: CD45RA+ positively selected. This chain connects TRBV21-1 to TRBJ1-1. TRBV21-1 is listed as a pseudogene. This sequence was found in a man between 18 and 35 years old in good health. CDR3 amino acids: CASTKGGDGAFF. The CDR3 nucleotides read TGTGCCAGCACCAAAGGAGGGGATGGTGCTTTCTTT.